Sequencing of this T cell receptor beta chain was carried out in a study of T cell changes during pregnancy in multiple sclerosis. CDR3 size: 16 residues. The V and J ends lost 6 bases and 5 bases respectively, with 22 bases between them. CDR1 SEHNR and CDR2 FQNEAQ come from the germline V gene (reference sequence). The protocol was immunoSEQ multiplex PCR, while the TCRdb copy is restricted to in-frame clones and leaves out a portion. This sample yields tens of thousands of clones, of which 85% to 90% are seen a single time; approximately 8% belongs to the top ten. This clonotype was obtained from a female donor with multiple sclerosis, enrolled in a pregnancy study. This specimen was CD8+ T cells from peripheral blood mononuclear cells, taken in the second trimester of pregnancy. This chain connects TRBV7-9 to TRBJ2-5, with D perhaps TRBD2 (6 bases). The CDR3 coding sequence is TGTGCCAGCAGGGAACGGGTAGCGGCCTCTGGGGAGACCCAGTACTTC. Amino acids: CASRERVAASGETQYF.